This is a list of T cell receptor beta chains from one sample in a study of regulatory T cells in long-lasting Graves disease. TCRdb reanalysed the multiplex PCR reads using MiXCR and keeps one entry per CDR3 protein. The sample records about 470,000 distinct CDR3 sequences, around 14% being singletons. Separately, the same data were catalogued under a study of T cells in Graves' hyperthyroidism and ophthalmopathy.

This specimen consisted of peripheral blood mononuclear cells (PBMCs), obtained at new diagnosis, from a patient treated with antithyroid drugs. These receptors were taken from a woman aged 25 to 45 with Graves disease. Each CDR3 is given with its conserved first and last residue. A D gene is named only where the DNA matches it firmly. Only some rows state a clone size, as once, few, many or a class for expanded clones.

J gene	clone size	D gene	V gene	CDR3 protein	CDR3 DNA
TRBJ2-7	many	TRBD2	TRBV6-2/TRBV6-3	CASSFLNLLAGIYEQYF	TGTGCCAGCAGTTTCCTAAACTTACTAGCGGGTATATACGAGCAGTACTTC
TRBJ2-5	many	.	TRBV11-3	CASNAPGVTKSETQYF	TGTGCCAGCAACGCCCCAGGGGTTACAAAATCAGAGACCCAGTACTTC
TRBJ2-7	many	TRBD2	TRBV18	CASSPRTSGGSSYEQYF	TGTGCCAGCTCACCACGCACTAGCGGGGGTAGCTCCTACGAGCAGTACTTC
TRBJ2-5	many	TRBD1	TRBV11-2	CASSFPPGGGASRETQYF	TGTGCCAGCAGCTTTCCACCAGGGGGCGGGGCCTCAAGGGAGACCCAGTACTTC
TRBJ2-5	many	TRBD2	TRBV5-1	CASSLRTSGIQETQYF	TGTGCCAGCAGCTTACGGACTAGCGGGATCCAAGAGACCCAGTACTTC
TRBJ2-7	many	.	TRBV20-1	CSASHSHYEQYF	TGCAGTGCTAGTCACAGCCACTACGAGCAGTACTTC
TRBJ2-3	few	.	TRBV3-1	CASSPHAAGFTDTQYF	TGTGCCAGCAGCCCCCACGCGGCAGGTTTCACAGATACGCAGTATTTT
TRBJ2-6	once	.	TRBV10-3	CANRPSSGANVLTF	TGTGCAAACAGGCCTTCATCTGGGGCCAACGTCCTGACTTTC
TRBJ2-1	many	.	TRBV20-1	CSARRTTSNNEQFF	TGCAGTGCTAGACGAACGACTAGTAACAATGAGCAGTTCTTC
TRBJ2-1	.	.	TRBV15	CATSRDRAIRQNEQFF	TGTGCCACCAGCAGAGATCGCGCTATTCGGCAAAATGAGCAGTTCTTC
TRBJ2-7	.	.	TRBV19	CASSIKGDPSYEQYF	TGTGCCAGTAGTATAAAGGGGGACCCCTCCTACGAGCAGTACTTC
TRBJ2-2	.	.	TRBV28	CASSLLRGRSTGELFF	TGTGCCAGCAGTTTGCTTAGAGGCAGGTCCACCGGGGAGCTGTTTTTT
TRBJ1-6	few	.	TRBV7-2	CASSLSRYNSPLHF	TGTGCCAGCAGCTTAAGCCGCTATAATTCACCCCTCCACTTT
TRBJ1-5	many	.	TRBV7-8	CASSLVTGGNQPQHF	TGTGCCAGCAGCTTAGTAACAGGCGGCAATCAGCCCCAGCATTTT
TRBJ2-5	many	TRBD2	TRBV20-1	CSALIASGSETLYF	TGCAGTGCCCTGATCGCTAGCGGGTCGGAGACCCTGTACTTC
TRBJ2-7	many	TRBD2	TRBV2	CASRSGTGVPRTSGISPYF	TGTGCCAGCAGATCCGGGACAGGGGTTCCCCGGACTAGCGGGATATCGCCGTACTTC
TRBJ2-1	.	.	TRBV24-1	CATSERRGEQFF	TGTGCCACCAGTGAGCGGAGGGGAGAGCAGTTCTTC
TRBJ2-2	.	TRBD2	TRBV4-2	CASSQDGTSGRAYVGELFF	TGTGCCAGCAGCCAAGACGGGACTAGCGGGAGGGCCTATGTCGGGGAGCTGTTTTTT
TRBJ2-2	many	TRBD2	TRBV11-3	CASSLEAGLAGAGELFF	TGTGCCAGCAGCTTAGAAGCGGGACTAGCGGGAGCCGGGGAGCTGTTTTTT
TRBJ2-7	many	.	TRBV6-4	CASIHSLLRKGYTEQYF	TGTGCCAGCATTCATTCCCTTTTAAGGAAGGGGTACACCGAGCAGTACTTC
TRBJ2-7	many	TRBD1	TRBV12-3/TRBV12-4	CASSRSGQANYEQYF	TGTGCCAGCAGTCGGTCGGGACAGGCGAACTACGAGCAGTACTTC
TRBJ2-4	.	TRBD2	TRBV27	CASSYLAAAKNIQYF	TGTGCCAGCAGTTACCTAGCGGCAGCCAAAAACATTCAGTACTTC
TRBJ1-6	few	.	TRBV3-1	CASSPYGQNSPLHF	TGTGCCAGCAGCCCTTACGGACAGAATTCACCCCTCCACTTT
TRBJ2-3	.	.	TRBV7-6	CASSLAFSEGRGTQYF	TGTGCCAGCAGCTTAGCCTTCTCGGAGGGCCGGGGTACGCAGTATTTT
TRBJ1-2	.	.	TRBV20-1	CSAPPRAGEIYGYTF	TGCAGTGCCCCCCCGCGGGCAGGGGAGATCTATGGCTACACCTTC
TRBJ1-1	.	.	TRBV6-1	CASNSGAYAEAFF	TGTGCCAGCAATTCAGGGGCCTACGCTGAAGCTTTCTTT
TRBJ2-3	few	TRBD2	TRBV6-2/TRBV6-3	CASRASGRWADTQYF	TGTGCCAGCAGAGCGAGCGGGAGATGGGCAGATACGCAGTATTTT
TRBJ2-7	many	TRBD2	TRBV18	CASSPPLLAERSEQYF	TGTGCCAGCTCACCACCGCTACTAGCGGAGCGGAGCGAGCAGTACTTC
TRBJ1-2	.	.	TRBV6-2/TRBV6-3	CASSYSWQGPGYTF	TGTGCCAGCAGTTACTCGTGGCAGGGGCCTGGCTACACCTTC
TRBJ2-1	few	TRBD1	TRBV6-6	CASSYSISGQGKRNEQFF	TGTGCCAGCAGTTACTCGATATCTGGACAGGGGAAAAGGAATGAGCAGTTCTTC
TRBJ2-2	many	.	TRBV5-8	CASRIFQVTGELFF	TGTGCCAGCAGAATCTTTCAGGTCACCGGGGAGCTGTTTTTT
TRBJ2-5	many	.	TRBV7-2	CASSLTGTLQETQYF	TGTGCCAGCAGCTTAACCGGGACTCTTCAAGAGACCCAGTACTTC
TRBJ2-3	many	.	TRBV6-4	CASSATPGTDTQYF	TGTGCCAGCAGTGCCACCCCAGGCACAGATACGCAGTATTTT
TRBJ2-3	many	TRBD1	TRBV5-8	CASSLEGAATDTQYF	TGTGCCAGCAGCTTGGAGGGGGCTGCCACAGATACGCAGTATTTT
TRBJ2-2	.	TRBD2	TRBV12-3/TRBV12-4	CASSFASGSDTGELFF	TGTGCCAGCAGTTTCGCTAGCGGGAGTGATACCGGGGAGCTGTTTTTT
TRBJ2-7	few	TRBD2	TRBV6-1	CASSRLAGTYEQYF	TGTGCCAGCAGTAGACTAGCGGGGACTTACGAGCAGTACTTC
TRBJ1-2	few	TRBD1	TRBV7-2	CASSSRTGGGYTF	TGTGCCAGCAGCTCGCGGACAGGGGGCGGCTACACCTTC
TRBJ2-7	.	.	TRBV10-2	CASSEGHSGYEQYF	TGCGCCAGCAGTGAGGGACATTCGGGCTACGAGCAGTACTTC
TRBJ1-6	.	TRBD1	TRBV7-3	CASSSTDRVGSPLHF	TGTGCCAGCAGCTCTACCGACAGGGTGGGGTCACCCCTCCACTTT
TRBJ1-2	.	.	TRBV27	CASSLKGSYGYTF	TGTGCCAGCAGTTTAAAGGGTTCGTATGGCTACACCTTC
TRBJ1-5	.	.	TRBV24-1	CATSVGRVDQPQHF	TGTGCCACCAGTGTTGGCAGGGTTGACCAGCCCCAGCATTTT